The clone carrying this TCR beta chain came up a few times. This CDR3 spans 13 amino acids. Germline loops: CDR1 MNHNS, CDR2 SASEGT. V gave up 1 base and J gave up 0 bases, with 3 bases separating them. Some clones are missing from TCRdb's copy, which holds only in-frame ones; the method was immunoSEQ multiplex PCR. The sample has 98,000 or so clones, approximately 82% seen once. The source of the sample is a study of control samples from healthy donors and cancer patients. Sequenced input: blood. The source of this sequence is a man aged 18 to 35 in good health. The chain combines TRBV6-1 with TRBJ1-1; unclear D gene. For the CDR3, the DNA is TGTGCCAGCAGTGAAGGGATGAACACTGAAGCTTTCTTT. Its protein product is CASSEGMNTEAFF.